Listed below are T cell receptor beta chains from one sample, sequenced in a study of regulatory and conventional T cells in RAG deficiency. Here immunoSEQ multiplex PCR was the method, and the copy in TCRdb shows in-frame clones only, minus some. The sample records fewer than 35,000 clones, about nine tenths being singletons. This sample also appeared in a second study, on regulatory T cells.

Sequenced material: CD8+ T cells sorted from blood. These TCRs come from a human donor in good health. CDR3s include the opening cysteine and the closing phenylalanine or tryptophan. The D gene is left open where the match is weak. Expanded clones are given a class, and other clones once, few, many or no size at all.

- | TRBJ1-1 | TRBV2 | - | CASREGMAEAFF | TGTGCCAGCAGGGAAGGGATGGCTGAAGCTTTCTTT
- | TRBJ2-3 | TRBV11-3 | TRBD2 | CASSFGGSTDTQYF | TGTGCCAGCAGCTTCGGGGGGAGCACAGATACGCAGTATTTT
once | TRBJ1-6 | TRBV30 | - | CAWRSGGAHDNSPLHF | TGTGCCTGGAGATCCGGGGGCGCGCACGATAATTCACCCCTCCACTTT
- | TRBJ2-7 | TRBV7-8 | - | CASSLSPAHPPGVQYF | TGTGCCAGCAGCTTATCTCCAGCCCACCCCCCCGGTGTGCAGTACTTC
- | TRBJ2-3 | TRBV30 | TRBD2 | CAWSGTRGTDTQYF | TGTGCCTGGAGTGGGACTAGAGGCACAGATACGCAGTATTTT
- | TRBJ2-7 | TRBV15 | - | CATSRDRGTTYEQYF | TGTGCCACCAGCAGAGATAGGGGCACGACCTACGAGCAGTACTTC
medium-sized | TRBJ2-7 | TRBV7-9 | - | CASSLVGGTAYEQYF | TGTGCCAGCAGCTTAGTAGGCGGGACAGCCTACGAGCAGTACTTC
- | TRBJ2-1 | TRBV19 | - | CASSTTPGWSYNEQFF | TGTGCCAGTAGTACCACCCCCGGGTGGTCCTACAATGAGCAGTTCTTC
- | TRBJ1-5 | TRBV11-3 | - | CASSKQGLGGPQHF | TGTGCCAGCAGTAAGCAGGGTTTGGGGGGGCCCCAGCATTTT
- | TRBJ2-3 | TRBV4-1 | TRBD2 | CASSQGSSGYLTDTQYF | TGCGCCAGCAGCCAAGGTAGTAGCGGGTACCTCACAGATACGCAGTATTTT
- | TRBJ2-7 | TRBV5-1 | TRBD1 | CASSLPGQGLEQYF | TGCGCCAGCAGCTTACCGGGACAGGGGCTCGAGCAGTACTTC
- | TRBJ1-1 | TRBV2 | TRBD1 | CASSAGQGAIMGTEAFF | TGTGCCAGCAGTGCTGGACAGGGGGCGATTATGGGCACTGAAGCTTTCTTT
- | TRBJ2-2 | TRBV27 | TRBD2 | CASSLSLAGVPTGELFF | TGTGCCAGCAGTTTATCGCTAGCGGGAGTTCCCACCGGGGAGCTGTTTTTT
- | TRBJ2-7 | TRBV11-2 | TRBD1 | CASSSPRPGQGAIYEQYF | TGTGCCAGCAGCTCACCCCGACCGGGACAGGGGGCGATATACGAGCAGTACTTC
few | TRBJ1-3 | TRBV7-9 | - | CASSLTVGTGNTIYF | TGTGCCAGCAGCTTAACCGTAGGGACTGGAAACACCATATATTTT
- | TRBJ1-4 | TRBV18 | - | CASGAGRGEKLFF | TGTGCCAGCGGCGCAGGGAGGGGAGAAAAACTGTTTTTT
- | TRBJ2-7 | TRBV30 | TRBD1 | CAWSLGRQGLGQYF | TGTGCCTGGAGTCTAGGACGACAGGGTCTAGGGCAGTACTTC
- | TRBJ1-1 | TRBV18 | - | CASSGSTGNTEAFF | TGTGCCAGCTCAGGTTCGACAGGTAACACTGAAGCTTTCTTT
- | TRBJ2-2 | TRBV7-3 | - | CASSSRVEGGELFF | TGTGCCAGCAGCTCCAGGGTTGAGGGCGGGGAGCTGTTTTTT
- | TRBJ2-7 | TRBV10-1 | TRBD2 | CASSSSGRAYEQYF | TGCGCCAGCAGTTCTAGCGGGAGGGCATACGAGCAGTACTTC
- | TRBJ1-5 | TRBV2 | - | CASSFGLSDQPQHF | TGTGCCAGTTCGTTTGGCTTGTCGGATCAGCCCCAGCATTTT
- | TRBJ2-2 | TRBV2 | - | CASTPRVTGELFF | TGTGCCAGCACGCCCAGGGTGACCGGGGAGCTGTTTTTT
- | TRBJ2-7 | TRBV19 | - | CASSISLGHPYEQYF | TGTGCCAGTAGTATAAGTCTGGGACACCCCTACGAGCAGTACTTC
- | TRBJ2-5 | TRBV19 | - | CASSIGGNQETQYF | TGTGCCAGTAGTATCGGGGGCAACCAAGAGACCCAGTACTTC
- | TRBJ1-3 | TRBV5-1 | - | CASSLELAGTRTGNTIYF | TGCGCCAGCAGCTTGGAACTCGCGGGAACGCGGACTGGAAACACCATATATTTT
- | TRBJ2-1 | TRBV6-7 | TRBD2 | CASSYLPAGKYNEQFF | TGTGCCAGCAGTTACCTACCAGCGGGAAAGTATAATGAGCAGTTCTTC
- | TRBJ1-1 | TRBV5-1 | TRBD1 | CASSKTGSEAFF | TGCGCCAGCAGCAAGACAGGGTCTGAAGCTTTCTTT
- | TRBJ1-2 | TRBV6-5 | - | CASSEDGNLYGYTF | TGTGCCAGCAGTGAAGACGGTAATCTCTATGGCTACACCTTC
once | TRBJ1-1 | TRBV7-9 | - | CASSQGPGAAFF | TGTGCCAGCAGCCAGGGGCCGGGCGCAGCTTTCTTT
- | TRBJ1-2 | TRBV18 | TRBD1 | CASSPKGQGSPGYTF | TGTGCCAGCTCACCTAAGGGACAGGGAAGCCCTGGCTACACCTTC
- | TRBJ1-1 | TRBV7-3 | TRBD1 | CASSLRQGLAAFF | TGTGCCAGCAGTCTTAGACAGGGATTGGCAGCTTTCTTT
- | TRBJ2-1 | TRBV10-1 | - | CASSAASRNEQFF | TGCGCCAGCAGTGCGGCTAGCCGGAATGAGCAGTTCTTC
- | TRBJ2-7 | TRBV5-5 | - | CASSLRGYLYDGQYF | TGTGCCAGCAGCCTACGGGGATACCTCTACGACGGGCAGTACTTC
once | TRBJ1-1 | TRBV7-9 | - | CASSLRPGVNTEAFF | TGTGCCAGCAGCTTACGGCCGGGGGTGAACACTGAAGCTTTCTTT
- | TRBJ2-1 | TRBV20-1 | - | CSARDPYLSVF | TGCAGTGCTAGAGATCCGTACTTGTCTGTCTTC
once | TRBJ1-1 | TRBV29-1 | - | CSVPDGRLWGAFF | TGCAGCGTCCCCGACGGGCGCCTTTGGGGAGCTTTCTTT
- | TRBJ1-1 | TRBV28 | - | CASSLGINTEAFF | TGTGCCAGCAGCCTAGGGATAAACACTGAAGCTTTCTTT
- | TRBJ1-3 | TRBV27 | - | CASSLGSPSGNTIYF | TGTGCCAGCAGTTTAGGGTCCCCCTCTGGAAACACCATATATTTT
- | TRBJ2-7 | TRBV7-9 | - | CASSSPRSSSYEQYF | TGTGCCAGCAGCTCCCCCAGATCAAGCTCCTACGAGCAGTACTTC
- | TRBJ2-7 | TRBV4-3 | - | CASSLQVSYEQYF | TGCGCCAGCAGCTTACAAGTCTCCTACGAGCAGTACTTC
- | TRBJ1-1 | TRBV5-6 | - | CASSSRFGIEAFF | TGTGCCAGCAGCTCTCGTTTTGGGATAGAAGCTTTCTTT
- | TRBJ2-2 | TRBV7-9 | - | CASSSMWGGPGTGELFF | TGTGCCAGCAGCTCCATGTGGGGCGGGCCTGGCACCGGGGAGCTGTTTTTT
- | TRBJ2-5 | TRBV13 | TRBD2 | CASSLGGAGGLETQYF | TGTGCCAGCAGCTTAGGCGGTGCGGGGGGGCTCGAGACCCAGTACTTC
- | TRBJ1-6 | TRBV18 | TRBD1 | CASSRDRDNSPLHF | TGTGCCAGCTCTCGGGACAGGGATAATTCACCCCTCCACTTT
- | TRBJ2-1 | TRBV13 | - | CASSLRRTNEQFF | TGTGCCAGCAGCTTACGTAGGACTAATGAGCAGTTCTTC
- | TRBJ2-7 | TRBV7-8 | - | CASSLLQGPILNYEQYF | TGTGCCAGCAGCTTATTGCAGGGTCCCATACTCAACTACGAGCAGTACTTC
- | TRBJ2-4 | TRBV13 | TRBD2 | CASSSGLAGGPNIQYF | TGTGCCAGCAGCTCTGGACTAGCGGGGGGGCCAAACATTCAGTACTTC
once | TRBJ2-7 | TRBV27 | TRBD1 | CASTGQGENEQYF | TGTGCCAGCACGGGGCAGGGGGAGAACGAGCAGTACTTC
- | TRBJ2-7 | TRBV30 | TRBD1 | CAWSGTFSGTANYEQYF | TGTGCCTGGAGTGGGACATTTTCCGGGACAGCGAACTACGAGCAGTACTTC
- | TRBJ2-7 | TRBV7-9 | TRBD2 | CASSPRTSGTYEQYF | TGTGCCAGCAGCCCCCGGACTAGCGGGACATACGAGCAGTACTTC
- | TRBJ2-1 | TRBV29-1 | TRBD2 | CSLATREGNEQFF | TGCAGCCTTGCAACACGGGAGGGGAATGAGCAGTTCTTC
- | TRBJ2-5 | TRBV2 | - | CASSYLETQYF | TGTGCCAGCAGTTATTTGGAGACCCAGTACTTC